This TCR beta chain was documented in a study of blood T cell repertoires in COVID-19. The CDR3 consists of 16 residues. Unmatched junction bases numbered 12, after V lost 5 bases and J lost 7 bases. Germline values: CDR1 LNHDA, CDR2 SQIVND (reference sequence). Clones were sequenced by immunoSEQ multiplex PCR, and TCRdb holds only the in-frame ones, with some missing. The table records some 80,000 clones, roughly 87% of them present only once. The source material was peripheral blood. The chain couples TRBV19 to TRBJ2-2, with 8 bases identical to TRBD1. The clonotype was recovered from a woman between 50 and 59 years old with active or convalescent COVID-19. The CDR3 protein is CASSDTGTGLNGELFF. DNA of the CDR3: TGTGCCAGTAGTGATACCGGGACAGGTCTGAACGGGGAGCTGTTTTTT.